This entry lists 18 T cell receptor beta chains sequenced from one sample in a study of CD8 T cells in Susac syndrome. RNA in amounts of roughly 0.5 to 1 ug was reverse transcribed with random hexamers. TCRdb re-called the immunoSEQ multiplex PCR reads with MiXCR, one entry per CDR3 protein. The data contain more than 80,000 distinct CDR3 sequences, 94% of them singletons. Sequences were obtained from CD8+ T cells from PBMCs. The receptor set was obtained from a human donor with Susac syndrome.

The chain employs TRBV20-1 and TRBJ1-5; D may be TRBD1 (5 bases). Germline loops: CDR1 DFQATT, CDR2 SNEGSKA (reference sequence). The CDR3 extends over 12 amino acids. In nucleotides, the CDR3 is TGCAGCGGGAGTGAGGGGAATCAGCCCCAGCATTTT. It encodes CSGSEGNQPQHF.

This chain joins TRBV27 and TRBJ2-7; D is perhaps TRBD1 or TRBD2 (5 bases each). The CDR3 totals 16 residues. V gave up 6 bases and J gave up 7 bases, with 25 bases separating them. The V gene's germline CDR1 is MNHEY and CDR2 SMNVEV (reference sequence). The CDR3 DNA follows: TGTGCCAGCAGGGCTTGGCCGCCGGGACCGGTGGGAGAGCAGTACTTC. Translated, it gives CASRAWPPGPVGEQYF.

This clonotype was found once. V usage is TRBV4-2 and J usage is TRBJ1-1, with 8 nucleotides matching TRBD1. Germline V lookup: CDR1 LGHNA, CDR2 YNFKEQ. This CDR3 has 14 amino acids. J gave up 5 bases and V 2 bases, and 4 bases lay outside the gene matches. CDR3 loop: CASSQTGGVTEAFF. The CDR3 DNA sequence: TGTGCCAGCAGCCAAACAGGGGGTGTAACTGAAGCTTTCTTT.

This chain joins TRBV12-5 and TRBJ1-5, with a weak D call TRBD1 (6 bases). V lost 5 bases to trimming and J lost 4 bases, with 9 bases between them. The length of the CDR3 is 13 residues. CDR1 is LGHNT, CDR2 FRNRAP, per germline. The CDR3 DNA reads TGTGCTAGTGGTCCCGACAGGAATCAGCCCCAGCATTTT. Residues: CASGPDRNQPQHF.

The rearrangement joins TRBV4-3 to TRBJ2-7, with a tentative D call TRBD1 (5 bases). This CDR3 region has 14 residues. CDR1 and CDR2 from the germline V gene are LGHNA and YSLEER. V was trimmed by 4 bases and J by 2 bases, leaving 12 bases between them. The CDR3 is CASSLSLTAYEQYF. CDR3 bases: TGCGCCAGCAGCCTATCCCTGACAGCCTACGAGCAGTACTTC.

This chain joins TRBV5-1 and TRBJ2-7; possible D gene TRBD1, 6 bases. With 0 bases removed from V and 2 bases from J, the gap between germline ends came to 9 bases. Per germline, CDR1 SGHRS and CDR2 YFSETQ. The CDR3 totals 14 residues. Written as DNA, the CDR3 is TGCGCCAGCAGCTTGGAGGACAGCCCCTACGAGCAGTACTTC. Its translation is CASSLEDSPYEQYF.

The chain combines TRBV20-1 with TRBJ1-5, with 7 nucleotides matching TRBD1. With 6 bases clipped from V and 7 bases from J, the junction kept 15 bases outside the gene matches. This CDR3 has 15 amino acids. Per germline, CDR1 DFQATT and CDR2 SNEGSKA (reference sequence). This CDR3 is CSAPTRQGVDQPQHF. CDR3 DNA: TGCAGTGCCCCAACGAGACAGGGAGTCGACCAGCCCCAGCATTTT.

This chain joins TRBV6-5 and TRBJ2-7; D not resolved. Trimming removed 0 bases at V and 7 bases at J, with 10 bases between. The CDR3 length is 13 residues. Germline V lookup: CDR1 MNHEY, CDR2 SVGAGI. The CDR3 loop is CASSYSGAREQYF. The CDR3 DNA follows: TGTGCCAGCAGTTACTCCGGAGCTAGAGAGCAGTACTTC.

This chain joins TRBV4-2 and TRBJ2-3; D remains ambiguous. CDR3 length equals 16 residues. Trimming removed 6 bases at V and 6 bases at J, with 22 bases between. Germline-derived CDR1 and CDR2 are LGHNA and YNFKEQ. The CDR3 loop is CASSPRRYPALDTQYF. CDR3 nucleotide sequence: TGTGCCAGCAGTCCACGACGGTACCCTGCCCTTGATACGCAGTATTTT.

The chain uses TRBV6-5 and TRBJ1-5; perhaps TRBD1 as D (5 bases). The CDR3 runs 14 residues. V lost 5 bases to trimming and J lost 1 base, with 9 bases between them. Germline assignment: CDR1 MNHEY and CDR2 SVGAGI. The CDR3 is CASSARASNQPQHF. The CDR3 DNA follows: TGTGCCAGCAGTGCCAGGGCCAGCAATCAGCCCCAGCATTTT.

The chain combines TRBV29-1 with TRBJ1-2; no firm D call. The germline V gene encodes CDR1 SQVTM and CDR2 ANQGSEA. V lost 0 bases to trimming and J lost 6 bases, with 14 bases between them. The CDR3 has 14 residues. The CDR3 sequence is CSVEEGVRTDGYTF. CDR3 DNA: TGCAGCGTTGAAGAGGGCGTGCGGACCGATGGCTACACCTTC.

V usage is TRBV7-9 and J usage is TRBJ2-7; D is undetermined. Germline-derived CDR1 and CDR2 are SEHNR and FQNEAQ (reference sequence). The V and J ends lost 1 base and 2 bases respectively, with 9 bases between them. This CDR3 contains 14 residues. The CDR3 sequence: CASSLERPPYEQYF. The CDR3 DNA reads as TGTGCCAGCAGCTTAGAAAGGCCGCCCTACGAGCAGTACTTC.

The CDR3 DNA reads TGTGCCAGCAGTGTTTGGGCCGGGGCGACCTACGAGCAGTACTTC. It is translated as CASSVWAGATYEQYF. The rearrangement joins TRBV6-1 to TRBJ2-7; D tentatively reads TRBD1 or TRBD2 (5 bases each). The CDR3 runs to 15 residues. V was clipped by 4 bases and J by 2 bases, with 15 bases between them. From germline, CDR1 is MNHNS and CDR2 SASEGT.

This rearrangement joins TRBV15 to TRBJ2-3; D might be TRBD1 or TRBD2, each matching 6 bases. CDR1 LNHNV and CDR2 YYDKDF come from the germline V gene (reference sequence). The CDR3 spans 16 residues. The V and J ends lost 0 bases and 4 bases respectively, with 14 bases between them. The CDR3 region has the DNA TGTGCCACCAGCAGAGAAAGGGGGGAGTCCCCAGATACGCAGTATTTT. Protein product: CATSRERGESPDTQYF.

The chain couples TRBV27 to TRBJ2-5; D is uncertain. The CDR3 has 11 residues. V dropped 9 bases and J dropped 5 bases, with 10 bases sitting between them. Germline V gene data show CDR1 as MNHEY and CDR2 as SMNVEV (reference sequence). In nucleotides, the CDR3 is TGTGCCAGGGGTTTTCCGGAGACCCAGTACTTC. This codes for CARGFPETQYF.

J is TRBJ2-5 and V is TRBV6-1; D is ambiguous. There are 14 residues in the CDR3. Trimming left V 2 bases short and J 4 bases short, with 11 bases between. Germline CDR1 reads MNHNS; CDR2 reads SASEGT. The CDR3 DNA sequence: TGTGCCAGCAGTGAACGTCTCAGGAGAGAGACCCAGTACTTC. It codes for CASSERLRRETQYF.

The V call is TRBV7-9, the J call TRBJ2-3; D is possibly TRBD1 (5 bases). CDR1 SEHNR and CDR2 FQNEAQ come from the germline V gene (reference sequence). V lost 2 bases, J lost 0 bases, and 12 bases lay in between. CDR3 size: 16 residues. Here the CDR3 reads CASSLPSDSSTDTQYF. DNA of the CDR3: TGTGCCAGCAGCTTACCATCAGACAGCAGCACAGATACGCAGTATTTT.

The chain uses TRBV27 and TRBJ2-1; D may be TRBD1 (5 bases). The ends were cut back, 3 bases at V and 0 bases at J, with 12 bases in the middle. Germline CDR1 reads MNHEY; CDR2 reads SMNVEV (reference sequence). The CDR3 sequence is 16 residues long. In nucleotides, the CDR3 is TGTGCCAGCAGTTTGACTCCAAGGGGCTCCTACAATGAGCAGTTCTTC. Translated, it gives CASSLTPRGSYNEQFF.